The present T cell receptor beta chain was sequenced within a study of T cells after yellow fever vaccination. The study's findings and limits: When the response was secondary, it was weaker but reached its peak faster, day 5 versus 15. The bulk population could contribute abundant contaminating clonotypes to FACS-sorted repertoires.

This clonotype was found many times. The antigen is not known. TCRdb recomputed calls from the 5' RACE reads with MiXCR, one row per CDR3 protein. Among roughly 180,000 distinct CDR3 sequences listed, approximately 6.2% were seen once. Looked up from germline, CDR1 is SGDLS and CDR2 is YYNGEE. CDR3 length: 14 residues. V lost 0 bases to trimming and J lost 7 bases; unmatched junction nucleotides: 4. The sample consisted of CD4+ T cells sorted from PBMCs, taken on the day of the first yellow fever vaccination. The clonotype was recovered from a man younger than 30 who received the YFV17D yellow fever vaccine. The gene calls are TRBV9 and TRBJ2-5, with 9 positions matching TRBD1. Written as DNA, the CDR3 is TGTGCCAGCAGCGTAGGGACAGGGGAGGGGACCCAGTACTTC. Protein: CASSVGTGEGTQYF.